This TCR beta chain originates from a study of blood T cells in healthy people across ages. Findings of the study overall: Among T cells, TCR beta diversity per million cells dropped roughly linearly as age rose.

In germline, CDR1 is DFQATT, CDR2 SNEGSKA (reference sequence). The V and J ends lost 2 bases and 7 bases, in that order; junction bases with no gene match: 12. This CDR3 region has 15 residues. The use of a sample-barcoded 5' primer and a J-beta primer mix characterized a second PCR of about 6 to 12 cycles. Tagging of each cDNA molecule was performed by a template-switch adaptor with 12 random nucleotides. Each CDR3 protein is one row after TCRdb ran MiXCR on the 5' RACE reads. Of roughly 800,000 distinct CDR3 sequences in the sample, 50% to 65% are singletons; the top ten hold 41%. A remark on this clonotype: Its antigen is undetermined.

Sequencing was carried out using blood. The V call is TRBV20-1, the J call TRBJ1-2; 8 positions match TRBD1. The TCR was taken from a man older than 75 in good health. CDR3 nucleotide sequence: TGCAGTGCTAGACCGGGACAGGTGCTGGAAACTGGCTACACCTTC. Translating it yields CSARPGQVLETGYTF.